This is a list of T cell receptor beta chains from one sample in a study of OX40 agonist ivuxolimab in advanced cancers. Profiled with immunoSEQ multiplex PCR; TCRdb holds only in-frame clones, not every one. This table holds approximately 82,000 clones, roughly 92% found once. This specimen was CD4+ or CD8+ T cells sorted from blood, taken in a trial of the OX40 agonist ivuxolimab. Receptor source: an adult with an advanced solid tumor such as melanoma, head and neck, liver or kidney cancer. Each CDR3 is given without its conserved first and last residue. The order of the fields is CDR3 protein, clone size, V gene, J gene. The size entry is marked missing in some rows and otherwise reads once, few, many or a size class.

CDR3aa: ASSLVRTGMFDEQF
abundance: -
v_gene: TRBV11-3
j_gene: TRBJ2-1

CDR3aa: ASSPGAQERYT
abundance: -
v_gene: TRBV11-2
j_gene: TRBJ1-2

CDR3aa: ASSLMTSGDNEQF
abundance: once
v_gene: TRBV19
j_gene: TRBJ2-1

CDR3aa: AWSVWRNFKNIQY
abundance: -
v_gene: TRBV30
j_gene: TRBJ2-4

CDR3aa: APPTGTGGLNYEQY
abundance: -
v_gene: TRBV27
j_gene: TRBJ2-7

CDR3aa: AISERQGEGGYT
abundance: -
v_gene: TRBV10-3
j_gene: TRBJ1-2

CDR3aa: ASSDSRGWQETQY
abundance: -
v_gene: TRBV5-1
j_gene: TRBJ2-5

CDR3aa: AWSVAGGTDTQY
abundance: -
v_gene: TRBV30
j_gene: TRBJ2-3

CDR3aa: AWSGTVNYGYT
abundance: -
v_gene: TRBV30
j_gene: TRBJ1-2

CDR3aa: ASSPGGTGGLLQY
abundance: -
v_gene: TRBV7-8
j_gene: TRBJ2-3

CDR3aa: ASSLGTGATATQY
abundance: -
v_gene: TRBV9
j_gene: TRBJ2-3

CDR3aa: ASQQWDNEQF
abundance: -
v_gene: TRBV7-9
j_gene: TRBJ2-1

CDR3aa: ASSVALDYNEQF
abundance: -
v_gene: TRBV9
j_gene: TRBJ2-1

CDR3aa: ASSDRETTEAF
abundance: -
v_gene: TRBV19
j_gene: TRBJ1-1

CDR3aa: ASSALDEQF
abundance: -
v_gene: TRBV10-1
j_gene: TRBJ2-1

CDR3aa: ASTPNFGNQPQH
abundance: -
v_gene: TRBV28
j_gene: TRBJ1-5

CDR3aa: ASSQAISGNTIY
abundance: once
v_gene: TRBV14
j_gene: TRBJ1-3

CDR3aa: ASRQDSYEQY
abundance: -
v_gene: TRBV6-5
j_gene: TRBJ2-7

CDR3aa: ATQPRGTDTQY
abundance: -
v_gene: TRBV10-3
j_gene: TRBJ2-3

CDR3aa: ASSEGPGENQPQH
abundance: -
v_gene: TRBV6-1
j_gene: TRBJ1-5

CDR3aa: ASGIWPRGPQPGPQH
abundance: -
v_gene: TRBV12-5
j_gene: TRBJ1-5

CDR3aa: ASSLLAGGLTDTQY
abundance: -
v_gene: TRBV19
j_gene: TRBJ2-3

CDR3aa: ASSFSGLDTQY
abundance: -
v_gene: TRBV6-5
j_gene: TRBJ2-3

CDR3aa: ASSLQGGYRAF
abundance: -
v_gene: TRBV27
j_gene: TRBJ1-1

CDR3aa: AISESENPGRETQY
abundance: -
v_gene: TRBV10-3
j_gene: TRBJ2-5

CDR3aa: ASSLAPGPSYTQY
abundance: -
v_gene: TRBV7-2
j_gene: TRBJ2-3

CDR3aa: ASSLNNEQF
abundance: -
v_gene: TRBV5-1
j_gene: TRBJ2-1

CDR3aa: ASSIPGAYPQPQH
abundance: -
v_gene: TRBV19
j_gene: TRBJ1-5

CDR3aa: ASNLGTSDSYEQY
abundance: -
v_gene: TRBV5-1
j_gene: TRBJ2-7

CDR3aa: SVDAGPGLSEQF
abundance: -
v_gene: TRBV29-1
j_gene: TRBJ2-1

CDR3aa: ASRLVRDEGLGEQF
abundance: once
v_gene: TRBV12-2
j_gene: TRBJ2-1

CDR3aa: ASSEVLAGVVDTQY
abundance: -
v_gene: TRBV6-1
j_gene: TRBJ2-3

CDR3aa: ASSVSTGIGTGELF
abundance: -
v_gene: TRBV9
j_gene: TRBJ2-2

CDR3aa: ASSALAGGGDTQY
abundance: -
v_gene: TRBV11-3
j_gene: TRBJ2-3

CDR3aa: ASSPSGGAGETQY
abundance: -
v_gene: TRBV7-2
j_gene: TRBJ2-5

CDR3aa: ASSSRTASLEGYT
abundance: -
v_gene: TRBV7-2
j_gene: TRBJ1-2

CDR3aa: ASSLSLTGANYGYT
abundance: few
v_gene: TRBV6-5
j_gene: TRBJ1-2

CDR3aa: ASTDRGYEQY
abundance: -
v_gene: TRBV19
j_gene: TRBJ2-7

CDR3aa: ASSLISSYTGELF
abundance: -
v_gene: TRBV7-6
j_gene: TRBJ2-2

CDR3aa: ASSSVFSGNTIY
abundance: -
v_gene: TRBV5-6
j_gene: TRBJ1-3